What follows describes a single T cell receptor (beta chain). These data originate in a study of beta chain features in type 1 diabetes. The study reverse transcribed the entire isolated RNA, so it sequenced expressed TCRB transcripts. TCRdb keeps only in-frame clones here, not all; method: immunoSEQ multiplex PCR. The table shows 140,000 or so clones, with 10% occurring only once. This CDR3 region has 14 residues. The germline CDR1 and CDR2 sequences are SGHAT and FQNNGV. Trimming took 1 base from V and 10 from J, leaving 11 bases between them. Blood was collected once per donor into heparin, averaging about 116 mL.

The sequencing input was naive CD4+ T cells from blood. The chain links TRBV11-2 to TRBJ1-6, with D perhaps TRBD1 (5 bases). The receptor was isolated from a man aged 18 to 35 in good health. CDR3 sequence: CASSLGREESPLHF. The CDR3 region has the DNA TGTGCCAGCAGCTTAGGCAGGGAGGAATCACCCCTCCACTTT.